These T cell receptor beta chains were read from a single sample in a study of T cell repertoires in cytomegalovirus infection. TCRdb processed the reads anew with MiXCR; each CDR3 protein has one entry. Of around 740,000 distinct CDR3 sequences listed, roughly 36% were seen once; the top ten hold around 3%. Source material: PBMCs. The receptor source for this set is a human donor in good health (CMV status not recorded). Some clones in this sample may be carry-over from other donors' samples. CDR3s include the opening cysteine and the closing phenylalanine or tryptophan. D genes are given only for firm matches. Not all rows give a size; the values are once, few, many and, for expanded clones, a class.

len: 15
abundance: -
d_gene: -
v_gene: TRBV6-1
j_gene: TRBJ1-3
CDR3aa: CASSVQDTGGNTIYF
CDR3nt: TGTGCCAGCAGTGTACAGGACACTGGGGGAAACACCATATATTTT

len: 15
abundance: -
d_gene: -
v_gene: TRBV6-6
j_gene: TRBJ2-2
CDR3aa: CASASRGPNTGELFF
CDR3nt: TGTGCCAGCGCTTCCAGAGGACCGAACACCGGGGAGCTGTTTTTT

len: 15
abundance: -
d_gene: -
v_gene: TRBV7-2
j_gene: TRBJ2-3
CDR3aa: CASSLLTGIQDTQYF
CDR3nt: TGTGCCAGCAGCCTCCTCACAGGGATACAAGATACGCAGTATTTT

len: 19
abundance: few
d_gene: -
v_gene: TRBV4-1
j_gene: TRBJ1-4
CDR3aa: CASSQEARGRTATNEKLFF
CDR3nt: TGCGCCAGCAGCCAAGAAGCTCGTGGCAGGACTGCAACTAATGAAAAACTGTTTTTT

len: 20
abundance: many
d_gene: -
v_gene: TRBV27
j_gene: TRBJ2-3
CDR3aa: CASSLSSLRQMDLGTDTQYF
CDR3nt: TGTGCCAGCAGTTTATCTTCCTTACGACAGATGGACCTGGGCACAGATACGCAGTATTTT

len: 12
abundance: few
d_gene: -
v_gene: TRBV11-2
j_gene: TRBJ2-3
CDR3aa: CASRTQGYTQYF
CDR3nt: TGTGCCAGCAGGACACAGGGTTATACGCAGTATTTT

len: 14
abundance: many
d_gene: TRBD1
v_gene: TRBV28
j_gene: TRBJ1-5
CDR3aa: CASSPGTGIQPQHF
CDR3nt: TGTGCCAGCAGTCCCGGGACAGGGATCCAACCCCAGCATTTT

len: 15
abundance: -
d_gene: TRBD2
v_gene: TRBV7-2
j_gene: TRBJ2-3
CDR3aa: CATSSRGGRAYTHYF
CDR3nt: TGTGCCACCAGCTCCCGGGGGGGGAGGGCATATACGCATTATTTT

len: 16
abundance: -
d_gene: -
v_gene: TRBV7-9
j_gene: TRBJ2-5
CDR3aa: CASSLSVDRHQETQYF
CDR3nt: TGTGCCAGCAGCTTATCTGTCGACAGACACCAAGAGACCCAGTACTTC

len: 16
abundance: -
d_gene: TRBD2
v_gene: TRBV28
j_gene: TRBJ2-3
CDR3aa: CASSRSRGTSTDTQYF
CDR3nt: TGTGCCAGCAGTAGATCGCGGGGGACTAGCACAGATACGCAGTATTTT

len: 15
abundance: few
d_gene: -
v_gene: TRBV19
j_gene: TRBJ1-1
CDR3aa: CASRRTGTLNTEAFF
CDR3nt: TGTGCCAGTAGGCGAACCGGGACCCTGAACACTGAAGCTTTCTTT

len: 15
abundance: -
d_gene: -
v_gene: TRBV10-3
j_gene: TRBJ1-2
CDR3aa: CAISEPGGAGDGYTF
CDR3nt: TGTGCCATCAGTGAGCCCGGGGGCGCCGGGGATGGCTACACCTTC

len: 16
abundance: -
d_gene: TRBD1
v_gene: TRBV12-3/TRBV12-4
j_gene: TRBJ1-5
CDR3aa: CASSPRQGKGNQPQHF
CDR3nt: TGTGCCAGCAGTCCTAGACAGGGAAAGGGCAATCAGCCCCAGCATTTT

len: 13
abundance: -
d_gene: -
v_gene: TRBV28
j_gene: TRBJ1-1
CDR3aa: CACSFGTNTEAFF
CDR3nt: TGTGCCTGCAGTTTTGGGACTAACACTGAAGCTTTCTTT